This T cell receptor (beta chain) came from a study of blood T cell repertoires in COVID-19. Across the study: Material from acute and convalescent COVID-19 was sourced from the United States, Italy and Spain.

In the original analysis: Amplification of reference gene primers was used by the study to estimate nucleated cell counts. The data were produced by immunoSEQ multiplex PCR, yet TCRdb's version contains in-frame clones alone and is incomplete. V and J calls plus clone size are reproduced from that table; the DNA served to infer D and trimming. The sample lists over 150,000 clones; roughly 84% were seen once. The V gene lost 2 bases and the J gene lost 0 bases, with 14 bases spanning the gap. CDR1 is LGHDT, CDR2 YNNKEL, per germline (reference sequence). The CDR3 is made up of 17 amino acids. Material for sequencing was peripheral blood. The rearrangement uses TRBV3-1 (or the pseudogene TRBV3-2) and TRBJ1-3; tentatively, D is TRBD1 (5 bases). This clonotype was obtained from a woman older than 75 with active or convalescent COVID-19. Written as DNA, the CDR3 is TGTGCCAGCAGCCAATTCCCCCGACAGAGCTCTGGAAACACCATATATTTT. It yields the protein CASSQFPRQSSGNTIYF.